What follows are 16 T cell receptor beta chains derived from one specimen sequenced in a study of OX40 agonist ivuxolimab in advanced cancers. Library preparation employed the immunoSEQ multiplex PCR assay. Not all clones reach the TCRdb copy of this immuneACCESS table, which keeps in-frame sequences only. Checked studies attribute under half of the gap to unresolved V genes and leave the rest unexplained. The sample profile shows nearly 70,000 clones; roughly four fifths of them were found once. The top ten clonotypes cover roughly 1.4% of the sample. Here the sequenced sample was CD4+ or CD8+ T cells sorted from blood, taken in a trial of the OX40 agonist ivuxolimab. Receptor source: an adult with an advanced solid tumor such as melanoma, head and neck, liver or kidney cancer.

The gene calls are TRBV6-1 and TRBJ1-5; D gene ambiguous. Germline CDR1 is MNHNS and CDR2 is SASEGT. V shed 1 base and J shed 4 bases, with 14 bases lying between them. The CDR3 loop spans 16 amino acids. CDR3 protein: CASSEVLDGSNQPQHF. The CDR3 bases are TGTGCCAGCAGTGAAGTACTGGACGGCTCGAATCAGCCCCAGCATTTT.

This chain joins TRBV28 and TRBJ1-1, with D hard to call. V shed 3 bases and J shed 5 bases, with 10 bases lying between them. CDR1 MDHEN and CDR2 SYDVKM come from the germline V gene. The CDR3 consists of 13 residues. CDR3 nucleotides: TGTGCCAGCAGTTTCCGGGGTCCAACTGAAGCTTTCTTT. Its protein product is CASSFRGPTEAFF.

V usage is TRBV30 and J usage is TRBJ2-6; D is unresolved. Germline V CDR1 and CDR2: GTSNPN, SVGIG (reference sequence). With 0 bases removed from V and 2 bases from J, the gap between germline ends came to 14 bases. The CDR3 runs 17 residues. The CDR3 spells CAWSVAHKGPGANVLTF. CDR3 in DNA: TGTGCCTGGAGTGTGGCTCATAAAGGCCCTGGGGCCAACGTCCTGACTTTC.

This clone was seen just once. The chain links TRBV19 to TRBJ1-2; 7 bases match TRBD1. The CDR3 runs 13 residues. V gave up 3 bases and J gave up 6 bases; unmatched junction bases: 4. Looked up from germline, CDR1 is LNHDA and CDR2 is SQIVND (reference sequence). DNA for the CDR3: TGTGCCAGTAGTATTTCAGGGGGAAATGGCTACACCTTC. This encodes CASSISGGNGYTF.

The chain couples TRBV11-1 to TRBJ1-1; the D gene is possibly TRBD1 (6 bases). V gave up 2 bases and J gave up 0 bases, with 7 bases separating them. This CDR3 is built from 14 residues. Germline CDR1 SGHAT, CDR2 FQDESV (reference sequence). The CDR3 DNA is TGTGCCAGCAGCTTACAGGGGATGAACACTGAAGCTTTCTTT. It encodes CASSLQGMNTEAFF. The full variable domain, completed using reference TRBV11-1 and TRBJ1-1, is EAEVAQSPRYKITEKSQAVAFWCDPISGHATLYWYRQILGQGPELLVQFQDESVVDDSQLPKDRFSAERLKGVDSTLKIQPAELGDSAMYLCASSLQGMNTEAFFGQGTRLTVV.

This clone was recorded a few times. This CDR3 is also generated by other DNA sequences in the sample. CDR3 bases: TGTGCCAGCAGGCGTACAGGGGAAGGCTACACCTTC. Translated: CASRRTGEGYTF. This sequence joins TRBV6-5 and TRBJ1-2; 7 bases line up with TRBD1. After removal of 6 bases from V and 8 bases from J, the junction contained 6 bases not matched to a gene. Germline V gene data show CDR1 as MNHEY and CDR2 as SVGAGI. The CDR3 totals 12 residues.

This chain uses TRBV6-5 with TRBJ2-2; TRBD1 is a possible D gene (6 bases). This CDR3 comprises 16 residues. Germline loops: CDR1 MNHEY, CDR2 SVGAGI. V gave up 4 bases and J gave up 5 bases, with 17 bases separating them. CDR3 nucleotide sequence: TGTGCCAGCAGTTGGAGCCGGGCCACAGGGACCGGGGAGCTGTTTTTT. Amino acid sequence: CASSWSRATGTGELFF.

This chain uses TRBV2 with TRBJ1-1; no reliable D call. The length of the CDR3 is 13 residues. CDR1 is SNHLY and CDR2 is FYNNEI in the germline V gene. V dropped 7 bases and J dropped 5 bases, with 14 bases sitting between them. The CDR3 here is CASTPELGTEAFF. The CDR3, as DNA: TGTGCCAGCACCCCAGAGTTGGGGACTGAAGCTTTCTTT.

J is TRBJ1-2 and V is TRBV28; 8 bases fit TRBD1. The CDR3 has 16 residues. V was pared by 3 bases and J by 0 bases, with 6 bases of the junction left unmatched. Germline CDR1 and CDR2: MDHEN and SYDVKM. CDR3 protein: CASSLGRGLPNYGYTF. CDR3 DNA sequence: TGTGCCAGCAGTTTGGGCAGGGGGCTCCCTAACTATGGCTACACCTTC.

Only a few counts were recorded for this clone. The chain uses TRBV11-2 and TRBJ1-1, with no clear D. The ends were cut back, 1 base at V and 4 bases at J, with 13 bases in the middle. The CDR3 sequence is 15 residues long. Germline CDR1 and CDR2: SGHAT and FQNNGV. CDR3 DNA: TGTGCCAGCAGCTTAGTGGCAGGTTTTGGCACTGAAGCTTTCTTT. Protein sequence: CASSLVAGFGTEAFF.

The chain carries TRBV6-5 and TRBJ2-7; 9 bases map to TRBD2. CDR3 size: 15 residues. The germline gives CDR1 MNHEY, CDR2 SVGAGI. J was trimmed by 7 bases and V by 8 bases; bases with no gene match: 15. The CDR3 coding sequence is TGTGCCAGCCTTCCGACAGCGGGGGGCCCCTTAGAGCAGTACTTC. Amino acids: CASLPTAGGPLEQYF.

The gene calls are TRBV9 and TRBJ1-1, with D possibly being TRBD1 (6 bases). Germline loops: CDR1 SGDLS, CDR2 YYNGEE. The ends were cut back, 0 bases at V and 0 bases at J, with 9 bases in the middle. CDR3 size: 15 residues. The CDR3 DNA sequence: TGTGCCAGCAGCGTAGGGGGGCCTATGAACACTGAAGCTTTCTTT. Translating gives CASSVGGPMNTEAFF.

In DNA, the CDR3 is TGTGCCAGCAGTCCAGGCCGTGGGGGAAACACCATATATTTT. Translated, it gives CASSPGRGGNTIYF. The J gene is TRBJ1-3, the V gene TRBV2; no firm D call. The CDR3 is 14 amino acids. Trimming left V 5 bases short and J 4 bases short, with 12 bases between. The germline V gene encodes CDR1 SNHLY and CDR2 FYNNEI. The whole variable domain, filled in from reference TRBV2 and TRBJ1-3, reads EPEVTQTPSHQVTQMGQEVILRCVPISNHLYFYWYRQILGQKVEFLVSFYNNEISEKSEIFDDQFSVERPDGSNFTLKIRSTKLEDSAMYFCASSPGRGGNTIYFGEGSWLTVV.

V is TRBV19 and J is TRBJ1-5; D call uncertain. The CDR3 is made up of 12 amino acids. Trimming cost V 6 bases and J 0 bases, with 3 bases left between them. Germline-derived CDR1 and CDR2 are LNHDA and SQIVND (reference sequence). CDR3: CASSRSNQPQHF. The CDR3 DNA reads TGTGCCAGTAGCCGTAGCAATCAGCCCCAGCATTTT.

This rearrangement joins TRBV11-2 to TRBJ2-1; TRBD2 might be the D (5 bases). V was shortened by 1 base and J by 8 bases, with 15 bases between the two germline ends. Looked up from germline, CDR1 is SGHAT and CDR2 is FQNNGV. CDR3 size: 15 residues. The CDR3 sequence is CASSLGSGDLDEQFF. The DNA of the CDR3 is TGTGCCAGCAGCTTAGGGTCCGGGGATTTGGATGAGCAGTTCTTC.

This chain connects TRBV19 to TRBJ2-7; a possible D gene is TRBD1 (5 bases). Trimming took 2 bases from V and 2 from J, leaving 10 bases between them. The CDR3 sequence is 14 residues long. The germline CDR1 and CDR2 sequences are LNHDA and SQIVND (reference sequence). CDR3 nucleotides: TGTGCCAGTAGTATATTCCAGGGTGCCTACGAGCAGTACTTC. Translation gives CASSIFQGAYEQYF.